Each of the 3 T cell receptor beta chains below was sequenced from the same sample in a study of cytomegalovirus exposure and HLA in healthy donors. It was with 60 Vbeta and 13 Jbeta primers that the PCR ran. Using immunoSEQ multiplex PCR, the repertoire was profiled, and TCRdb retains in-frame clones only, with some absent. The data contain fewer than 120,000 clones, around 79% of them singletons. Sequencing was done on a sample of PBMCs. These receptor sequences come from a woman aged 25-40 years in good health and CMV-seronegative.

This rearrangement joins TRBV9 to TRBJ2-3; D gene ambiguous. Trimming removed 0 bases from V and 0 bases from J, with 8 bases in between. This CDR3 has 15 amino acids. Germline V gene lookup returns CDR1 SGDLS and CDR2 YYNGEE. CDR3 coding DNA: TGTGCCAGCAGCGTAGTGGCCGCTAGCACAGATACGCAGTATTTT. The encoded protein is CASSVVAASTDTQYF. Together with reference TRBV9 and TRBJ2-3, the CDR3 gives the full variable domain: DSGVTQTPKHLITATGQRVTLRCSPRSGDLSVYWYQQSLDQGLQFLIQYYNGEERAKGNILERFSAQQFPDLHSELNLSSLELGDSALYFCASSVVAASTDTQYFGPGTRLTVL.

V and J are TRBV7-2 and TRBJ2-7; perhaps TRBD1 as D (6 bases). The CDR3 loop spans 14 amino acids. Looked up from germline, CDR1 is SGHTA and CDR2 is FQGNSA. Trimming pared 5 bases from V and 5 bases from J, leaving 16 bases between. The CDR3 is CASSRTRGGHEQYF. CDR3 in DNA: TGTGCCAGCAGCCGAACCAGGGGCGGGCACGAGCAGTACTTC.

CDR3 in amino acids: CASGGGNQPQHF. In DNA, the CDR3 is TGTGCCAGCGGAGGTGGTAATCAGCCCCAGCATTTT. The gene calls are TRBV9 and TRBJ1-5; no firm D call. The CDR3 length is 12 residues. V was shortened by 7 bases and J by 4 bases, with 9 bases between the two germline ends. Per the germline V gene, CDR1 is SGDLS and CDR2 is YYNGEE.